This TCR beta chain is drawn from a study of shared clonotypes between healthy human individuals. The overall study: The study enrolled two women and three men aged 18 to 49. Three plates each covered CD4 naive and memory; CD8 naive two, CD8 memory one. Study-wide findings and caveats: It was observed that about 5% of naive CD4 clonotypes were shared across a handful of donors.

Only in-frame clones appear in the TCRdb table, and some are missing; sequencing was by immunoSEQ multiplex PCR. The sample lists over 400,000 clones; approximately 95% were seen once. The study drew its donors from healthy HIV-negative adults without recent acute infections or vaccinations. A word on this clone: What it recognizes is unknown.

Germline V gives CDR1 LNHDA, CDR2 SQIVND (reference sequence). This CDR3 spans 15 amino acids. J was trimmed by 9 bases and V by 6 bases; bases with no gene match: 9. The material sequenced was naive CD4+ T cells sorted from blood. The subset here: CD45RA+ positively selected. This chain links TRBV19 with TRBJ2-1, with TRBD2 matching 12 bases. This receptor was identified in a woman in her twenties or thirties in good health. CDR3 in DNA: TGTGCCAGTAGGATGACTAGCGGGAGTTATGGTGAGCAGTTCTTC. Its protein is CASRMTSGSYGEQFF.